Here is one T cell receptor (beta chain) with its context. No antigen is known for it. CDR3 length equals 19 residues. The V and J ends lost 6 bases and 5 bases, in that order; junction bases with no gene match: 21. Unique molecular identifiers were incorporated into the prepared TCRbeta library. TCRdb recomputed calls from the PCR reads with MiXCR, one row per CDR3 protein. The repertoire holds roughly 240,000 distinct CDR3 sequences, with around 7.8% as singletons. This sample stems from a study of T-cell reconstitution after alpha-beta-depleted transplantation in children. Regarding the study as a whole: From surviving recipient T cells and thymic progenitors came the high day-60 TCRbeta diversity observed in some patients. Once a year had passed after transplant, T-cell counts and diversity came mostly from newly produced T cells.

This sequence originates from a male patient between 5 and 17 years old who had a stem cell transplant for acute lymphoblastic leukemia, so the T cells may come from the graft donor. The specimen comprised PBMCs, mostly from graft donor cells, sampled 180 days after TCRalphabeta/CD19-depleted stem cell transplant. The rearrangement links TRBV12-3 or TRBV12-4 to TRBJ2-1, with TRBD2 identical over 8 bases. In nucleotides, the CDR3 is TGTGCCAGCAGGGCAGGGACTAGACTCGCCGGGACTAGGGACAATGAGCAGTTCTTC. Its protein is CASRAGTRLAGTRDNEQFF.